Following are 14 T cell receptor beta chains from one sample sequenced in a study of T cell repertoires in chronic hepatitis B (dated by TCRdb to between 2018 and 2021). The library was generated by the immunoSEQ multiplex PCR assay. The clones in this table, taken by TCRdb from immuneACCESS, are in-frame only. Not every clone is retained; where verified, under half of the shortfall comes from an unresolved V gene, and the cause of the rest is unknown. The sample contains around 210 clones, around 68% of them found a single time. Approximately 48% of the sample rests with the top ten. Sequencing input: HBV polymerase (pol387) epitope-specific CD8+ T cells from PBMCs. The receptors stem from a human donor with chronic hepatitis B virus infection.

The chain carries TRBV23-1 and TRBJ2-7; 8 bases agree with TRBD2. TRBV23-1 is designated an ORF whose function remains uncertain. The CDR3 spans 18 residues. V lost 0 bases and J lost 5; bases outside the gene matches: 15. In DNA form, the CDR3 reads TGCGCCAGCAGTCAATCAGCCAGCGGGAGAACCCATATAAACGAGCAGTACTTC. It codes for CASSQSASGRTHINEQYF.

The CDR3 is CASSRTGSPGLNYEQYF. The CDR3 nucleotides are TGTGCCAGCTCCCGGACGGGGAGCCCGGGACTGAACTACGAGCAGTACTTC. The chain carries TRBV28 and TRBJ2-7; possible D gene TRBD2, 6 bases. The CDR3 is made up of 17 amino acids. Germline V gives CDR1 MDHEN, CDR2 SYDVKM. V was cut by 8 bases and J by 3 bases, with 26 bases left in between.

This clone was observed a handful of times. V gene TRBV29-1 combines with J gene TRBJ1-1, with D perhaps matching TRBD1 (5 bases). Trimming stripped 4 bases from V and 1 base from J, with 13 bases between. The CDR3 loop spans 14 amino acids. The germline V gene has CDR1 SQVTM and CDR2 ANQGSEA. The CDR3 sequence is CSVGFEGWNTEAFF. The CDR3 bases are TGCAGCGTTGGCTTTGAGGGGTGGAACACTGAAGCTTTCTTT.

This clone is judged hyperexpanded (1% or more). The chain is built from TRBV4-1 and TRBJ1-5; D may be TRBD1 (5 bases). CDR1 is MGHRA, CDR2 YSYEKL, per germline. V lost 1 base, J lost 3 bases, and 13 bases lay in between. The length of the CDR3 is 16 residues. The CDR3 region has the DNA TGCGCCAGCAGCCAAGGAGGGGCCCATGACAATCAGCCCCAGCATTTT. It is translated as CASSQGGAHDNQPQHF.

The rearrangement uses TRBV2 and TRBJ2-7; possibly TRBD2 for D (7 bases). Trimming pared 7 bases from V and 2 bases from J, leaving 12 bases between. CDR3 length equals 13 residues. Germline V gives CDR1 SNHLY, CDR2 FYNNEI. Written as DNA, the CDR3 is TGTGCCAGCACCCCGGGGGGCCCCTACGAGCAGTACTTC. Translating it yields CASTPGGPYEQYF. The full variable domain, its missing parts supplied by reference TRBV2 and TRBJ2-7, is EPEVTQTPSHQVTQMGQEVILRCVPISNHLYFYWYRQILGQKVEFLVSFYNNEISEKSEIFDDQFSVERPDGSNFTLKIRSTKLEDSAMYFCASTPGGPYEQYFGPGTRLTVT.

As to this clone: The CDR3 end shows no conserved phenylalanine or tryptophan, and so a read error is likely. The V and J genes are TRBV13 and TRBJ2-7; TRBD1 aligns across 8 bases. The CDR3 length is 14 residues. Trimming removed 0 bases from V and 3 bases from J; junction bases left unmatched: 1. Germline CDR1 is PRHDT and CDR2 is FYEKMQ (reference sequence). The CDR3 reads CASSLGTGGYEQYL. CDR3 bases: TGTGCCAGCAGCTTAGGCACAGGGGGCTACGAGCAGTACCTC.

The J gene is TRBJ1-2, the V gene TRBV28; 7 bases map to TRBD1. The CDR3 contains 17 residues. V shed 6 bases, J shed 0 bases, and the junction held 13 bases outside the gene matches. Germline-derived CDR1 and CDR2 are MDHEN and SYDVKM. CDR3 coding DNA: TGTGCCAGCAGCCATAACAGGGGTGAGGTAGCTAACTATGGCTACACCTTC. This codes for CASSHNRGEVANYGYTF.

The chain joins TRBV19 to TRBJ2-3; D is perhaps TRBD2 (6 bases). This CDR3 is 16 amino acids long. Germline V gives CDR1 LNHDA, CDR2 SQIVND (reference sequence). The germline V and J ends were trimmed by 1 base and 1 base, with 12 bases remaining between them. This chain's CDR3 is CASSIVVGGGTDTQYF. CDR3 DNA: TGTGCCAGTAGTATAGTGGTTGGCGGGGGCACAGATACGCAGTATTTT.

V and J are TRBV7-3 and TRBJ2-1; D is possibly TRBD2 (6 bases). V was cut by 5 bases and J by 0 bases, with 17 bases left in between. The germline V gene has CDR1 SGHTA and CDR2 FQGTGA. This CDR3 has 17 residues. CDR3: CASSNRDSRSSYNEQFF. The CDR3 DNA reads TGTGCCAGCAGCAACCGGGACTCCCGGAGCTCCTACAATGAGCAGTTCTTC.

This clone came up once. The gene calls are TRBV29-1 and TRBJ2-2, with D perhaps TRBD1 (6 bases). The germline gives CDR1 SQVTM, CDR2 ANQGSEA. CDR3 length: 16 residues. Trimming removed 8 bases from V and 2 bases from J, with 21 bases in between. CDR3 nucleotide sequence: TGCAGCACCAGGGGCGAAGGTCAGGTCAACACCGGGGAGCTGTTTTTT. Its translation: CSTRGEGQVNTGELFF.

This clone was found a few times. V usage is TRBV4-1 and J usage is TRBJ2-5; D is undetermined. The ends were cut back, 1 base at V and 2 bases at J, with 14 bases in the middle. Germline V gives CDR1 MGHRA, CDR2 YSYEKL. This CDR3 contains 16 residues. The CDR3 sequence: CASSQGSQAGQETQYF. CDR3 sequence (DNA): TGCGCCAGCAGCCAAGGAAGTCAGGCAGGACAAGAGACCCAGTACTTC.

Only a few counts were recorded for this clone. The gene calls are TRBV5-5 and TRBJ2-5, with 14 bases matching TRBD2. CDR1 and CDR2 (germline): SGHKS, YYEKEE (reference sequence). Trimming took 4 bases from V and 5 from J; bases not matched to a gene: 7. The CDR3 consists of 16 residues. DNA for the CDR3: TGTGCCAGCAGCCGGACTAGCGGGAGGTTGGGGGAGACCCAGTACTTC. This translates into CASSRTSGRLGETQYF.

The chain joins TRBV10-2 to TRBJ1-5; a weak D match, TRBD1 (5 bases). With 8 bases removed from V and 6 bases from J, the gap between germline ends came to 11 bases. The germline V gene has CDR1 WSHSY and CDR2 SAAADI. CDR3 size: 12 residues. Written as DNA, the CDR3 is TGCGCCAGCTGGGACGGGTTTCAGCCCCAGCATTTT. Its translation is CASWDGFQPQHF.

The rearrangement uses TRBV5-6 and TRBJ2-2, with TRBD1 matching 8 bases. V lost 2 bases, J lost 7 bases, and 7 bases stayed unmatched. This CDR3 spans 15 amino acids. Per the germline V gene, CDR1 is SGHDT and CDR2 is YYEEEE. In DNA, the CDR3 is TGTGCCAGCAGCTTCATGAACAGGGGGATCGGGGAGCTGTTTTTT. This gives the protein CASSFMNRGIGELFF.